This TCR beta chain was captured by sequencing in a study of Graves' ophthalmopathy and Graves' hyperthyroidism. Diagnosis relied on clinical symptoms, serum thyroxine, TRAb, thyroid ultrasound and orbital computed tomography. Looked up from germline, CDR1 is SQVTM and CDR2 is ANQGSEA. V shed 6 bases and J shed 0 bases, with 8 bases lying between them. The CDR3 has 12 amino acids. This clonotype was seen repeatedly, ten times or more. What it binds is unknown. Study-wide results and caveats: Built on 13 signatures, a model told ophthalmopathy apart from stable hyperthyroidism with about 85% sensitivity and approximately 80% specificity.

As the template, RNA transcripts were used to amplify TCR beta CDR3 regions. A first-round RT-PCR used HTBI primers, followed by a second-round multiplex PCR. TCRdb re-analysed the multiplex PCR reads in MiXCR, keeping a single row per CDR3 protein. The table shows about 370,000 distinct CDR3 sequences, with approximately 18% occurring only once. This chain uses TRBV29-1 with TRBJ2-5, with D unclear. The TCR sequence derives from an adult woman with stable Graves' hyperthyroidism. The sequencing input was peripheral blood. The CDR3 nucleotides read TGCAGCGTCCCCTCGTACCAAGAGACCCAGTACTTC. This gives the protein CSVPSYQETQYF. The full variable domain, its missing parts supplied by reference TRBV29-1 and TRBJ2-5, is SAVISQKPSRDICQRGTSLTIQCQVDSQVTMMFWYRQQPGQSLTLIATANQGSEATYESGFVIDKFPISRPNLTFSTLTVSNMSPEDSSIYLCSVPSYQETQYFGPGTRLLVL.